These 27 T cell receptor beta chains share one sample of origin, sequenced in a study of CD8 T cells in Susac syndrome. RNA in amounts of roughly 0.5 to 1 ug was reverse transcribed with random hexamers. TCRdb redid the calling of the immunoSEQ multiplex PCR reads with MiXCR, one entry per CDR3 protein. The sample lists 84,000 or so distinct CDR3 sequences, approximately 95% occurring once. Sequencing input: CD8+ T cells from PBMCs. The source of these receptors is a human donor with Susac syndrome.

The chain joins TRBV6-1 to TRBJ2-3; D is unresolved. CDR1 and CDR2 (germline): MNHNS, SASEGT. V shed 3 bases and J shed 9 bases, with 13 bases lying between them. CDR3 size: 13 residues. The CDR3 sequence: CASSDSDPRTQYF. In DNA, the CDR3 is TGTGCCAGCAGTGATTCAGACCCCCGAACGCAGTATTTT.

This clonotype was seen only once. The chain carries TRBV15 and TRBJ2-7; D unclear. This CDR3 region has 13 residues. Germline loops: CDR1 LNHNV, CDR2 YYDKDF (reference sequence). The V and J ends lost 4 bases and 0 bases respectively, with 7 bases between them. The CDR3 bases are TGTGCCACCAGCATTGCGGTCTCCTACGAGCAGTACTTC. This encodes CATSIAVSYEQYF.

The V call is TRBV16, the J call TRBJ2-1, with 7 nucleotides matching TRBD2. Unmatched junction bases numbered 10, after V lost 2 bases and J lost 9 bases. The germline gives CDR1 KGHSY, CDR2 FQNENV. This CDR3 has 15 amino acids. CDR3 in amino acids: CASSQGLAGASEQFF. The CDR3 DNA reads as TGTGCCAGCAGCCAAGGCCTTGCGGGAGCTAGTGAGCAGTTCTTC. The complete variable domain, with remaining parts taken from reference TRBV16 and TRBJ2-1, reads GEEVAQTPKHLVRGEGQKAKLYCAPIKGHSYVFWYQQVLKNEFKFLISFQNENVFDETGMPKERFSAKCLPNSPCSLEIQATKLEDSAVYFCASSQGLAGASEQFFGPGTRLTVL.

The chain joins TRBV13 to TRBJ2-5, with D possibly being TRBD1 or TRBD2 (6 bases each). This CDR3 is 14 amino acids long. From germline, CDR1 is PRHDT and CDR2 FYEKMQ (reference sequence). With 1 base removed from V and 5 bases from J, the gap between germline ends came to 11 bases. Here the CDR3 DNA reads TGTGCCAGCAGCTTAGTCTGGAGGGGGGAGACCCAGTACTTC. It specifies CASSLVWRGETQYF.

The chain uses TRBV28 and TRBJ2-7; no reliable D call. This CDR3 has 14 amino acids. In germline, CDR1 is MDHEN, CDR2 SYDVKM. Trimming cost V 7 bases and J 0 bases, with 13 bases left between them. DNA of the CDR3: TGTGCCAGCATCCCTGCCGTGGTCTCCTACGAGCAGTACTTC. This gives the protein CASIPAVVSYEQYF. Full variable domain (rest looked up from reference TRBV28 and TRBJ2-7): DVKVTQSSRYLVKRTGEKVFLECVQDMDHENMFWYRQDPGLGLRLIYFSYDVKMKEKGDIPEGYSVSREKKERFSLILESASTNQTSMYLCASIPAVVSYEQYFGPGTRLTVT.

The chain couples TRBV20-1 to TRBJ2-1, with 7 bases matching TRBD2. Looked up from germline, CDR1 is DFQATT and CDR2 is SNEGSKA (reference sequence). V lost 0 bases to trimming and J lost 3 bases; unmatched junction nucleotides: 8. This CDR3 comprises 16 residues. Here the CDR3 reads CSARELASGYYNEQFF. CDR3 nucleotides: TGCAGTGCTAGAGAATTGGCTAGCGGATACTACAATGAGCAGTTCTTC.

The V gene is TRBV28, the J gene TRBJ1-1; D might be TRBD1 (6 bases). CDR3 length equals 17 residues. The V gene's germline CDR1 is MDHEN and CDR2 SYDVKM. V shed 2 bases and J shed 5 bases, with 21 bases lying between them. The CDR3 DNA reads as TGTGCCAGCAGTTTACTTCATCTAGAGGGGGGTGGGACTGAAGCTTTCTTT. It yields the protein CASSLLHLEGGGTEAFF.

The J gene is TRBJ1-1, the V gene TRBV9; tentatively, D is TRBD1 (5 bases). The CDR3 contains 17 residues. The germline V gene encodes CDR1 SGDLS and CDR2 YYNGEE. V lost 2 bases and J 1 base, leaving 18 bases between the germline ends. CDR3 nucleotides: TGTGCCAGCAGCGTCGCGGGGGGGGGACCGCCGAACACTGAAGCTTTCTTT. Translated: CASSVAGGGPPNTEAFF.

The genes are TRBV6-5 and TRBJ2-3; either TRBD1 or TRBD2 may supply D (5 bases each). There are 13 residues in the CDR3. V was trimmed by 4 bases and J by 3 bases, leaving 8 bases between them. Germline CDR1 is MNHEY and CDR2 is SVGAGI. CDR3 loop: CASSWDATDTQYF. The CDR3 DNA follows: TGTGCCAGCAGTTGGGACGCTACAGATACGCAGTATTTT.

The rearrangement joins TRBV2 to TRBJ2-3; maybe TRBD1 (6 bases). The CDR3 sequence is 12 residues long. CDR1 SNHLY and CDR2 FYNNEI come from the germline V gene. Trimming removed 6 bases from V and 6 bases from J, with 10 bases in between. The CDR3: CASSKGVDTQYF. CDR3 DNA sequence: TGTGCCAGCAGCAAGGGGGTCGATACGCAGTATTTT. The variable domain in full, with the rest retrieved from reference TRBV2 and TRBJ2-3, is EPEVTQTPSHQVTQMGQEVILRCVPISNHLYFYWYRQILGQKVEFLVSFYNNEISEKSEIFDDQFSVERPDGSNFTLKIRSTKLEDSAMYFCASSKGVDTQYFGPGTRLTVL.

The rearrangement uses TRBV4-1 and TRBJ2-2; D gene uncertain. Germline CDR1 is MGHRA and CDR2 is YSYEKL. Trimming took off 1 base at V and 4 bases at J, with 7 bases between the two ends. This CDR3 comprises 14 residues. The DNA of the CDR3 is TGCGCCAGCAGCCAAGGCGGTGGCACCGGGGAGCTGTTTTTT. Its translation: CASSQGGGTGELFF.

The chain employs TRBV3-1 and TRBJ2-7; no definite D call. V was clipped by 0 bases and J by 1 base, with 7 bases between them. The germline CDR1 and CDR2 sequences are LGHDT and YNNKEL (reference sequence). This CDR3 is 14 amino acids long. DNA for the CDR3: TGTGCCAGCAGCCAAGATCGGGCTTCCTACGAGCAGTACTTC. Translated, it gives CASSQDRASYEQYF.

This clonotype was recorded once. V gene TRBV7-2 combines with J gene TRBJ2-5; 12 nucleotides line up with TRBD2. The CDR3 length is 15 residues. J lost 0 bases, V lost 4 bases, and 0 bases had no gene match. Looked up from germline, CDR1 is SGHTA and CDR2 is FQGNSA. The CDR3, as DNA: TGTGCCAGCAGCTGGACTAGCGGGGACCAAGAGACCCAGTACTTC. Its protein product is CASSWTSGDQETQYF.

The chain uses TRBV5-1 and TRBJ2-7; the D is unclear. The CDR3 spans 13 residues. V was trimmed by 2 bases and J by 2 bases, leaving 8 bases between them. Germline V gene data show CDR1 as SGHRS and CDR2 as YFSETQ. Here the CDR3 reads CASSLTRAYEQYF. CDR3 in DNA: TGCGCCAGCAGCTTAACACGAGCCTACGAGCAGTACTTC. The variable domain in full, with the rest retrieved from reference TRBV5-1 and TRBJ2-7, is KAGVTQTPRYLIKTRGQQVTLSCSPISGHRSVSWYQQTPGQGLQFLFEYFSETQRNKGNFPGRFSGRQFSNSRSEMNVSTLELGDSALYLCASSLTRAYEQYFGPGTRLTVT.

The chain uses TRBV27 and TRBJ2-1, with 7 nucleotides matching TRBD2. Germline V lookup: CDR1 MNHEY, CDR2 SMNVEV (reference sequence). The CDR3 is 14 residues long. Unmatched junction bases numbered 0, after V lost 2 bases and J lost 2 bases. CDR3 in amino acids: CASSLAGAYNEQFF. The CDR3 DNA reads TGTGCCAGCAGTTTAGCGGGGGCCTACAATGAGCAGTTCTTC.

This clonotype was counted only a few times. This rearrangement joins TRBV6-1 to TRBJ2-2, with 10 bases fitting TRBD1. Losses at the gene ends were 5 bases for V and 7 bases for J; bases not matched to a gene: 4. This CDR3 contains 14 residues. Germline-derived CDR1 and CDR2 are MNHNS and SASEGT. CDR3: CASSRDRGGGELFF. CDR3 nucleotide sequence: TGTGCCAGCAGTCGGGACAGGGGAGGCGGGGAGCTGTTTTTT.

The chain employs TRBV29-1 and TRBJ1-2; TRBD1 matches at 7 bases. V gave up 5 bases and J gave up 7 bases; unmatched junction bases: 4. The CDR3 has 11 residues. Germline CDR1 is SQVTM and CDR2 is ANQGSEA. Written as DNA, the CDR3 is TGCAGCGTTAGACAGGGAGGTGGCTACACCTTC. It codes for CSVRQGGGYTF. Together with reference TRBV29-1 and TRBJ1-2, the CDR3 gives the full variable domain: SAVISQKPSRDICQRGTSLTIQCQVDSQVTMMFWYRQQPGQSLTLIATANQGSEATYESGFVIDKFPISRPNLTFSTLTVSNMSPEDSSIYLCSVRQGGGYTFGSGTRLTVV.

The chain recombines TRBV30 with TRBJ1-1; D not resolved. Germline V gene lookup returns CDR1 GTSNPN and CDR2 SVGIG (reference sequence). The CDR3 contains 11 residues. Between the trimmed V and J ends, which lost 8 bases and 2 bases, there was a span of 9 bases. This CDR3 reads CAQKGNTEAFF. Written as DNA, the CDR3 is TGTGCCCAAAAGGGTAACACTGAAGCTTTCTTT.

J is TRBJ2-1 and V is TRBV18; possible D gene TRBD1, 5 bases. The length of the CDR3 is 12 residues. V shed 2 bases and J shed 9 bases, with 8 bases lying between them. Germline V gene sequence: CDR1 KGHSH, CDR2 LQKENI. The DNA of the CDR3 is TGTGCCAGCTCACCAACAAGGGGTGAGCAGTTCTTC. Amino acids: CASSPTRGEQFF.

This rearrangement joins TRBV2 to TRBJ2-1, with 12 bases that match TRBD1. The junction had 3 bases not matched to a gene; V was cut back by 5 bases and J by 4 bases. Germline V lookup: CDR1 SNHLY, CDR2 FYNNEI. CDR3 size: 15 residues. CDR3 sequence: CASSRDRGQYNEQFF. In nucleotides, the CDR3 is TGTGCCAGCAGTCGGGACAGGGGGCAGTACAATGAGCAGTTCTTC.

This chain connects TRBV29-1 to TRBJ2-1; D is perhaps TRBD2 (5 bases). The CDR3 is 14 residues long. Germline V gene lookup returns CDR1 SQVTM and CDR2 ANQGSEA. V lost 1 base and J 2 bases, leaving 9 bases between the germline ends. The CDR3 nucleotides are TGCAGCGTTGAAGGGGGAGTCACCTACAATGAGCAGTTCTTC. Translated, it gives CSVEGGVTYNEQFF.

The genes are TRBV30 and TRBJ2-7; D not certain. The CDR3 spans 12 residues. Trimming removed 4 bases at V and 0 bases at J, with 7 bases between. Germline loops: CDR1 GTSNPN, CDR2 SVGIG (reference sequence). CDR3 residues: CAWKAVSYEQYF. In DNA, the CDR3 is TGTGCCTGGAAGGCAGTCTCCTACGAGCAGTACTTC.

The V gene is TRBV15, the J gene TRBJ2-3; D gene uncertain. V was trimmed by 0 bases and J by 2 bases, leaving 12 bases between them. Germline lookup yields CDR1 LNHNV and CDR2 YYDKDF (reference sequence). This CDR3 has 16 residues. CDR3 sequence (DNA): TGTGCCACCAGCAGAGATAGGTCTTTAGTCACAGATACGCAGTATTTT. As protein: CATSRDRSLVTDTQYF. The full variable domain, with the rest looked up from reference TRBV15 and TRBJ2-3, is DAMVIQNPRYQVTQFGKPVTLSCSQTLNHNVMYWYQQKSSQAPKLLFHYYDKDFNNEADTPDNFQSRRPNTSFCFLDIRSPGLGDTAMYLCATSRDRSLVTDTQYFGPGTRLTVL.

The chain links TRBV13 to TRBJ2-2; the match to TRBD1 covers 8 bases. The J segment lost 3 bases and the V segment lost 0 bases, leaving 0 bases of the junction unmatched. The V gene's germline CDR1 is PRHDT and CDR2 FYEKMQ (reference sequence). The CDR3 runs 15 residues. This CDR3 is CASSLGTGDTGELFF. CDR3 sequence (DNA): TGTGCCAGCAGCTTAGGGACAGGGGACACCGGGGAGCTGTTTTTT.

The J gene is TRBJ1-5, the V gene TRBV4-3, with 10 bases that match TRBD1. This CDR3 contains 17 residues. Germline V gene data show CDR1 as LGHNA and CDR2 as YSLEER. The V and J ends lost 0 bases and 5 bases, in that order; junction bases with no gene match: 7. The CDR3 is CASSQDYVGQGDQPQHF. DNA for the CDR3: TGCGCCAGCAGCCAAGATTATGTTGGACAGGGGGATCAGCCCCAGCATTTT.

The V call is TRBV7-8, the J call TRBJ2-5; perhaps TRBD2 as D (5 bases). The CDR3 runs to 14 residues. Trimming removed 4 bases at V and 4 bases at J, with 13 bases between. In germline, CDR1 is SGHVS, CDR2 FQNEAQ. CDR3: CASSSMGVPETQYF. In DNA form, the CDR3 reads TGTGCCAGCAGCTCAATGGGAGTTCCAGAGACCCAGTACTTC.

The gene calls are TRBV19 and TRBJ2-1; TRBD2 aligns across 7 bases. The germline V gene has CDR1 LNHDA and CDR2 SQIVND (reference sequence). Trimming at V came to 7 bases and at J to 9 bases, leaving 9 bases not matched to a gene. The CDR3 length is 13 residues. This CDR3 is CASTIGGWGEQFF. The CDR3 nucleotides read TGTGCCAGTACCATCGGGGGGTGGGGTGAGCAGTTCTTC.